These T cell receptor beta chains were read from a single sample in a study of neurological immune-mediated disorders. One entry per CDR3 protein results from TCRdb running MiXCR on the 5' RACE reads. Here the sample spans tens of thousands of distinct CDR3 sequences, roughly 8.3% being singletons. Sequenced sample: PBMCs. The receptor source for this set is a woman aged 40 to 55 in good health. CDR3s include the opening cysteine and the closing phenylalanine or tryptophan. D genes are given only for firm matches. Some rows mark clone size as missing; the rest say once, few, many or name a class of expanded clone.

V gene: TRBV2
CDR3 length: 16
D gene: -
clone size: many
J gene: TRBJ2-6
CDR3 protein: CASRITRTHGANVLTF
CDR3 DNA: TGTGCCAGCAGGATCACTAGAACACACGGGGCCAACGTCCTGACTTTC

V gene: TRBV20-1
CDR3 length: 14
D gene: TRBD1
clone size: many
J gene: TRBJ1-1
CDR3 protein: CSASDRGANTEAFF
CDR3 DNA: TGCAGTGCTTCCGACAGGGGAGCGAACACTGAAGCTTTCTTT

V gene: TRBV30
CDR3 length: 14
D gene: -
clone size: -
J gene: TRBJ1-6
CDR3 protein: CAWTRTIYNSPLHF
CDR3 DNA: TGTGCCTGGACCAGGACAATCTATAATTCACCCCTCCACTTT

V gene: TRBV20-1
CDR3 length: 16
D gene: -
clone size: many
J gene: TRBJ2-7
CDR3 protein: CSARRDRSRRGGEQYF
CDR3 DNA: TGCAGTGCTAGACGTGATCGGTCCAGGCGAGGGGGTGAGCAGTACTTC

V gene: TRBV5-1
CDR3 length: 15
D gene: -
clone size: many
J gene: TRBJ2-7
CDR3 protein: CASSLGLGISYEQYF
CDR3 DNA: TGCGCCAGCAGCTTGGGGCTGGGGATCTCCTACGAGCAGTACTTC

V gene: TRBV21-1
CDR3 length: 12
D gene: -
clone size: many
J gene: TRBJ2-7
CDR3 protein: CASSAQGYEQYF
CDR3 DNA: TGTGCCAGCAGCGCACAGGGCTACGAGCAGTACTTC

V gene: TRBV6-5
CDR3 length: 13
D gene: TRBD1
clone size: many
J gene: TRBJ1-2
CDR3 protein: CASSPQGAVGYTF
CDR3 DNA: TGTGCCAGCAGTCCTCAGGGGGCGGTTGGCTACACCTTC

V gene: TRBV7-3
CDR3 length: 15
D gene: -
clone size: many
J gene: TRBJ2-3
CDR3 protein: CASSLSAGGIDTQYF
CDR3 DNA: TGTGCCAGCAGCTTATCGGCAGGGGGGATAGATACGCAGTATTTT

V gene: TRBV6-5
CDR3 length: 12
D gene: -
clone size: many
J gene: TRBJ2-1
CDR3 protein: CASRRGGDEQFF
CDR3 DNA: TGTGCCAGCAGGCGAGGTGGGGATGAGCAGTTCTTC

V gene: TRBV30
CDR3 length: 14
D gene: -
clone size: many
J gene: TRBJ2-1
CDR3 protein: CAWSVSGTLNEQFF
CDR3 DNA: TGTGCCTGGAGTGTATCGGGCACTCTCAATGAGCAGTTCTTC

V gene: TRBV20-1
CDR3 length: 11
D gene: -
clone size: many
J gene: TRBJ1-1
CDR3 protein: CSASSDTEAFF
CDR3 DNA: TGCAGTGCTAGCTCGGACACTGAAGCTTTCTTT

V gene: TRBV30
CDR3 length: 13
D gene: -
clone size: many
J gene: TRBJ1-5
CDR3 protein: CAWSVDVNQPQHF
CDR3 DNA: TGTGCCTGGAGTGTGGACGTTAATCAGCCCCAGCATTTT

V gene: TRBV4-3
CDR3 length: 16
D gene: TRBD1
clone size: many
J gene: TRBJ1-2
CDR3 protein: CASRRGIGQGASGYTF
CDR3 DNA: TGCGCCAGCAGACGAGGAATCGGACAGGGGGCTTCTGGCTACACCTTC

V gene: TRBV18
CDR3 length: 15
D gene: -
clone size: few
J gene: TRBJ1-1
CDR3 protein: CASSPRHGLNTEAFF
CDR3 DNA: TGTGCCAGCTCACCGAGGCACGGGTTAAACACTGAAGCTTTCTTT

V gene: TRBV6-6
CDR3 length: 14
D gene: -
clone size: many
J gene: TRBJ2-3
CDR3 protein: CASSLTASTDTQYF
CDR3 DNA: TGTGCCAGCAGCCTGACAGCGAGCACAGATACGCAGTATTTT

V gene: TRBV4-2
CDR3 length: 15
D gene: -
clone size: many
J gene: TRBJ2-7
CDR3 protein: CASSQYHGGMREQYF
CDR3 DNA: TGTGCCAGCAGCCAATATCACGGGGGTATGAGAGAGCAGTACTTC

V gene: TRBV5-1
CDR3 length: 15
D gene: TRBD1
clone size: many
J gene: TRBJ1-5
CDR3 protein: CASSPQGNGAQPQHF
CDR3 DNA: TGCGCCAGCAGCCCACAGGGGAACGGGGCTCAGCCCCAGCATTTT

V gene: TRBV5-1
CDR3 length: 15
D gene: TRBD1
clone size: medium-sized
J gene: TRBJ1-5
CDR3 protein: CASSLRTGMGEPQHF
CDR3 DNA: TGCGCCAGCAGCCTTCGGACAGGGATGGGGGAGCCCCAGCATTTT

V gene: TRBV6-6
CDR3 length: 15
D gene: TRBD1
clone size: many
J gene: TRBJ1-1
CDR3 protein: CASRTSDRGDAEAFF
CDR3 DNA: TGTGCCAGCAGAACCTCGGACAGGGGGGACGCTGAAGCTTTCTTT

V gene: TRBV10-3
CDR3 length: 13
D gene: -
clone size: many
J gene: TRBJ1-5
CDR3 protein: CAITPEGGQPQHF
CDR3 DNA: TGTGCCATCACACCCGAGGGCGGTCAGCCCCAGCATTTT

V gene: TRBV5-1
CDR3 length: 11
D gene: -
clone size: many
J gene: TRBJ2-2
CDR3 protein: CATQGTGELFF
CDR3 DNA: TGCGCCACTCAAGGGACCGGGGAGCTGTTTTTT

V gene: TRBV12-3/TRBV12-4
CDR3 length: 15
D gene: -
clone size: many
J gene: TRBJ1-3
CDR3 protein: CASSWGGFGGNTIYF
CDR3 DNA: TGTGCCAGCAGTTGGGGAGGGTTCGGGGGAAACACCATATATTTT

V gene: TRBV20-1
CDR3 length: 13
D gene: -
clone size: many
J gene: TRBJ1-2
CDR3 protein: CSARGRGRNGYTF
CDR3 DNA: TGCAGTGCTAGGGGGAGGGGTAGGAATGGCTACACCTTC

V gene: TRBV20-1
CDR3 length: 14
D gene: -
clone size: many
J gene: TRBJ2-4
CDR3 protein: CSAPETGAKNIQYF
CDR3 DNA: TGCAGTGCTCCAGAAACGGGAGCCAAAAACATTCAGTACTTC

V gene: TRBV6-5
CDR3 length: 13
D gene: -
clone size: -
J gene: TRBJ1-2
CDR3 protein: CASSYEGSYGYTF
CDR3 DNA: TGTGCCAGCAGTTACGAGGGGTCCTATGGCTACACCTTC

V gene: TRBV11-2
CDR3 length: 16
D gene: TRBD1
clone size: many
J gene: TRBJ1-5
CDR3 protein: CASSIGQGLNHQPQHF
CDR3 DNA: TGTGCCAGCAGCATAGGACAGGGGCTCAACCATCAGCCCCAGCATTTT

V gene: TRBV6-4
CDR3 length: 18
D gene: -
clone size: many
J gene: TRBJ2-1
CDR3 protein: CASSDPGEKLVGYNEQFF
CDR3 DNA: TGTGCCAGCAGTGACCCCGGGGAAAAACTAGTCGGCTACAATGAGCAGTTCTTC

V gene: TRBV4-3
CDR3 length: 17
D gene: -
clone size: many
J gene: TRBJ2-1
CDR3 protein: CASSQERGSSSYNEQFF
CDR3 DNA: TGCGCCAGCAGCCAAGAGCGGGGTTCTAGCTCCTACAATGAGCAGTTCTTC

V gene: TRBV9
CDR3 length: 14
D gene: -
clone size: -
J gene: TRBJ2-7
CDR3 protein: CASSVTGLPYEQYF
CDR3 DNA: TGTGCCAGCAGCGTAACAGGTCTCCCCTACGAGCAGTACTTC

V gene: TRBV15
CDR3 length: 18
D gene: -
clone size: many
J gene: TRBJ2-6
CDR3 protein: CATSNFVGSFSGANVLTF
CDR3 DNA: TGTGCCACCAGCAACTTTGTAGGCAGTTTTTCTGGGGCCAACGTCCTGACTTTC

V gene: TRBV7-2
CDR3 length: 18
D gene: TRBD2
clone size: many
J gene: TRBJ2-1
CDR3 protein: CASSLVGLAGSSYNEQFF
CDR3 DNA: TGTGCCAGCAGCTTAGTTGGACTAGCGGGTAGCTCCTACAATGAGCAGTTCTTC

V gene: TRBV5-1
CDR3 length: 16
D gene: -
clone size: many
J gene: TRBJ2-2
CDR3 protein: CASSAHAGFDTGELFF
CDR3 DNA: TGCGCCAGCAGCGCCCACGCCGGTTTCGACACCGGGGAGCTGTTTTTT

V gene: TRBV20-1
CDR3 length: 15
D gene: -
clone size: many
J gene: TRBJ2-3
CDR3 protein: CSAPVYDKLTDTQYF
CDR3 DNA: TGCAGTGCTCCCGTCTATGACAAGCTCACAGATACGCAGTATTTT

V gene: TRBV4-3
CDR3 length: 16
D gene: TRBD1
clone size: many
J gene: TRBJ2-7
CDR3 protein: CASSQDWVGTGGEQYF
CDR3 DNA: TGCGCCAGCAGCCAAGATTGGGTGGGGACAGGCGGCGAGCAGTACTTC

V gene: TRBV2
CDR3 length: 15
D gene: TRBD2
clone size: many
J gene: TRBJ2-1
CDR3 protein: CASTGLAGARDEQFF
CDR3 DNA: TGTGCCAGCACCGGACTAGCGGGGGCACGAGATGAGCAGTTCTTC

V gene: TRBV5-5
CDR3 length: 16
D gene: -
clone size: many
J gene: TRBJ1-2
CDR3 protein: CASSEAVRWTNYGYTF
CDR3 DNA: TGTGCCAGCAGCGAAGCGGTTCGGTGGACTAACTATGGCTACACCTTC

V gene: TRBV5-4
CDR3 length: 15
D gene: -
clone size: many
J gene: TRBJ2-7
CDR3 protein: CASSPTPTGIHEQYF
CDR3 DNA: TGTGCCAGCAGCCCAACCCCGACAGGAATCCACGAGCAGTACTTC

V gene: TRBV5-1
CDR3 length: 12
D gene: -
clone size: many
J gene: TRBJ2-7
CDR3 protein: CASSLDRYEQYF
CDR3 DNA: TGCGCCAGCAGCTTGGATCGCTACGAGCAGTACTTC

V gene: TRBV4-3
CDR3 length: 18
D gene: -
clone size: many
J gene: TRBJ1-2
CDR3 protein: CASSQGSSTARANYGYTF
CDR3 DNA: TGCGCCAGCAGCCAAGGTAGTTCGACAGCCCGTGCTAACTATGGCTACACCTTC

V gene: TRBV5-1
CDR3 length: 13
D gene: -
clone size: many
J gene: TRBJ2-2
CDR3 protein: CASRAGEAGELFF
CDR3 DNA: TGCGCCAGCCGAGCAGGGGAAGCCGGGGAGCTGTTTTTT

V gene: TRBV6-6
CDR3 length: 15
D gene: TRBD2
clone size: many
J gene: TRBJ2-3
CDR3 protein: CASSSGGMGTDTQYF
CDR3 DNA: TGTGCCAGCAGTAGCGGGGGCATGGGCACAGATACGCAGTATTTT

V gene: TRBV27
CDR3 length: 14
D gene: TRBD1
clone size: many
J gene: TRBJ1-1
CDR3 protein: CASSLTGDDTEAFF
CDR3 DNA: TGTGCCAGCAGTTTGACAGGGGATGACACTGAAGCTTTCTTT

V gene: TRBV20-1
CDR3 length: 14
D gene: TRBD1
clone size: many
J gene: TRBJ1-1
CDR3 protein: CSAPTGGWGTEAFF
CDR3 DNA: TGCAGTGCCCCGACAGGGGGCTGGGGCACTGAAGCTTTCTTT

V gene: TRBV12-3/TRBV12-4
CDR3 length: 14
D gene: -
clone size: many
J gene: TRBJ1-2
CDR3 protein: CASSLRRLNYGYTF
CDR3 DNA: TGTGCCAGCAGTTTAAGGCGGCTTAACTATGGCTACACCTTC

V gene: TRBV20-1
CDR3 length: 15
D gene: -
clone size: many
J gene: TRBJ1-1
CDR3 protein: CSAARAGTRNTEAFF
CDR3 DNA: TGCAGTGCCGCACGGGCAGGGACCCGGAACACTGAAGCTTTCTTT